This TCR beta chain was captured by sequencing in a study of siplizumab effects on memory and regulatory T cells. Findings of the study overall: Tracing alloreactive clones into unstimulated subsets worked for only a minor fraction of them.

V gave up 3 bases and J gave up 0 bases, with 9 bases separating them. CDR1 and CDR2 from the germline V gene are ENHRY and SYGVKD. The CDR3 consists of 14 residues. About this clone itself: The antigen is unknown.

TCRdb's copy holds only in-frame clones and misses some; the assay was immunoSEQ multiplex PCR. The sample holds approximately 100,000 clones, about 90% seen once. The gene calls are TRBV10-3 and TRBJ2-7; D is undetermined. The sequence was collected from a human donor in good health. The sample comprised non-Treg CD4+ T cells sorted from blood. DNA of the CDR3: TGTGCCATCAGTGACACGTCGAGCTCCTACGAGCAGTACTTC. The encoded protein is CAISDTSSSYEQYF.